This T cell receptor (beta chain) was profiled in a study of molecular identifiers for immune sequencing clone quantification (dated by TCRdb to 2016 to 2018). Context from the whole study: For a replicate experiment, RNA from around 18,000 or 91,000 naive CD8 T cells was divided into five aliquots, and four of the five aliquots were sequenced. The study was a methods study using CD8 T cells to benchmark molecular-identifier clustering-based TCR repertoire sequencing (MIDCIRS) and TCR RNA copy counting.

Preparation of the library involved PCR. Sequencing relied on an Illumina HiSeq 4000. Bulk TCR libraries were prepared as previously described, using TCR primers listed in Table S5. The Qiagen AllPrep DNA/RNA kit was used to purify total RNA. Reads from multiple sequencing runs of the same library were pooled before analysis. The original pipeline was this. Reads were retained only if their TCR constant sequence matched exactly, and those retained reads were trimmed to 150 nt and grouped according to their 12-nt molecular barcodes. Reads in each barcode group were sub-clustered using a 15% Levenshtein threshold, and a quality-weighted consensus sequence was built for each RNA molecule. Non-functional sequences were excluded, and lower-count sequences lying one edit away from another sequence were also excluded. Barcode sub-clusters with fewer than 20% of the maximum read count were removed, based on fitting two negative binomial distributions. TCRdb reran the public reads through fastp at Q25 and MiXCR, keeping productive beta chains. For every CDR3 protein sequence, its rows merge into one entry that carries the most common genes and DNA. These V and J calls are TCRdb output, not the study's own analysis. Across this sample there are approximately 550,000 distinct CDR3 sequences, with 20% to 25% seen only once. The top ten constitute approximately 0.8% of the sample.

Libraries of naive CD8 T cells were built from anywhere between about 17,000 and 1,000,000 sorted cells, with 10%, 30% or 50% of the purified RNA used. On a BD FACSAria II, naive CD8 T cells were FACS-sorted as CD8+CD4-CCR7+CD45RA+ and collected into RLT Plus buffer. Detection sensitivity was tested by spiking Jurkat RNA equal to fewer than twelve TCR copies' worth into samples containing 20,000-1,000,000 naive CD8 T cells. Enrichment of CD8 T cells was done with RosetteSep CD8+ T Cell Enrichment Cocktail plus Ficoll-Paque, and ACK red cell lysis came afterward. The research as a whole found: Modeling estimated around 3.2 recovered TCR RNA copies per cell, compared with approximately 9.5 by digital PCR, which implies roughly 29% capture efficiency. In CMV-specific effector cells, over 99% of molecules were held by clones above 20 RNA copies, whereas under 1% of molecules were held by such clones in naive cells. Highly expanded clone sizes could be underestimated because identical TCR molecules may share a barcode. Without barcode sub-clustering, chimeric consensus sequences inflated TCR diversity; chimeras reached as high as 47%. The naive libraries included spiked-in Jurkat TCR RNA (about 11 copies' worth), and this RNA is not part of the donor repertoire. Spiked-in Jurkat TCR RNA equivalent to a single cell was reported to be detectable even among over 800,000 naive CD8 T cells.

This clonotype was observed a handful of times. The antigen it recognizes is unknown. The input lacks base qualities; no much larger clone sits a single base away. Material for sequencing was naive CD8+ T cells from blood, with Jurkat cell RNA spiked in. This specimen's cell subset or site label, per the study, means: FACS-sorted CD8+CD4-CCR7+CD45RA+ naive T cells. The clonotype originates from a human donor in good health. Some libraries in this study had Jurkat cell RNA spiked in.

The nucleotides read TGTGCCAGCACCGCAGGGGGGTCCACAGATACGCAGTATTTT. This gives the protein CASTAGGSTDTQYF. The V and J segments used are TRBV9 and TRBJ2-3; TRBD1 is a possible D gene, resting on 7 matching bases. The trim is 6 bases for V and 2 bases for J, with a gap of 13 bases between the germline ends. The CDR3 starts with the cysteine, ends with the phenylalanine, and has 14 residues. Of all the DNA, just the CDR3 is kept, 42 bases in frame from base 1. The germline V gene sets CDR1 to SGDLS and CDR2 to YYNGEE.